A selection of T cell receptor beta chains follows, all from one sample in a study of T cell changes during pregnancy in multiple sclerosis. Sequencing used immunoSEQ multiplex PCR; TCRdb keeps in-frame clones, though not all of them. This sample yields roughly 100,000 clones, of which about nine tenths are seen a single time; over 1.5% belongs to the top ten. This specimen was peripheral blood, taken after pregnancy. Receptor source: a female donor in good health, enrolled as a control in a pregnancy study. Each CDR3 is given with its conserved first and last residue. A D gene is named only where the DNA matches it firmly. Only some rows state a clone size, as once, few, many or a class for expanded clones.

V gene,D gene,clone size,J gene,CDR3 protein,CDR3 DNA
TRBV9,-,few,TRBJ2-7,CASSARPGVPYEQYF,TGTGCCAGCAGCGCCCGCCCCGGGGTTCCCTACGAGCAGTACTTC
TRBV19,TRBD1,once,TRBJ1-2,CASSRGQGHGYTF,TGTGCCAGTAGTAGAGGACAGGGGCATGGCTACACCTTC
TRBV29-1,-,-,TRBJ2-5,CSGRRAGQETQYF,TGCAGCGGCCGAAGGGCAGGGCAAGAGACCCAGTACTTC
TRBV5-4,TRBD1,-,TRBJ1-6,CASSARTGLGLGSPLHF,TGTGCCAGCAGCGCTAGGACAGGTCTAGGACTGGGCTCACCCCTCCACTTT
TRBV29-1,-,-,TRBJ1-2,CSVHDRLVGYTF,TGCAGCGTCCACGACAGGCTGGTTGGCTACACCTTC
TRBV5-1,TRBD1,-,TRBJ2-7,CASSTGDSRSEQYF,TGCGCCAGCAGCACCGGGGACAGTCGCTCCGAGCAGTACTTC
TRBV6-6,-,-,TRBJ1-4,CASSAVVGSNEKLFF,TGTGCCAGCAGTGCAGTTGTAGGGAGTAATGAAAAACTGTTTTTT
TRBV7-2,-,-,TRBJ1-6,CASSTHPAPLHF,TGTGCCAGCAGCACCCACCCGGCACCCCTCCACTTT
TRBV6-1,-,-,TRBJ1-1,CASILTGGNTEAFF,TGTGCCAGCATTCTAACGGGAGGGAACACTGAAGCTTTCTTT
TRBV4-3,-,-,TRBJ2-7,CASSQLAGQGLYEQYF,TGCGCCAGCAGCCAACTGGCCGGGCAGGGGCTCTACGAGCAGTACTTC
TRBV28,-,-,TRBJ2-3,CASSFRQAGWYF,TGTGCCAGCAGTTTCCGACAGGCCGGGTGGTATTTT
TRBV7-9,-,-,TRBJ1-1,CASSSKGTLTEAFF,TGTGCCAGCAGCTCCAAAGGGACACTTACTGAAGCTTTCTTT
TRBV6-1,TRBD1,-,TRBJ2-7,CASREGQGAMYEQYF,TGTGCCAGCAGGGAAGGACAGGGGGCAATGTACGAGCAGTACTTC
TRBV28,-,-,TRBJ1-2,CASSQGGYGYTF,TGTGCCAGCAGCCAGGGAGGCTATGGCTACACCTTC
TRBV4-2,-,-,TRBJ2-2,CASSRTGTNTGELFF,TGTGCCAGCAGCCGGACTGGGACGAACACCGGGGAGCTGTTTTTT